Described below is a single TCR beta chain sequence and its context. Its antigen is still unknown. No clone much larger than this one lies a single base away; base qualities are absent. The germline V gene provides CDR1 SGHDN and CDR2 FVKESK. After removal of 4 bases from V and 0 bases from J, the junction retains 8 bases not matched to a gene. From its cysteine to its phenylalanine, the CDR3 spans 16 amino acids. Solely the CDR3 DNA is kept, with 48 bases framed from the first base. These data are taken from a study of shared clonotypes between healthy human individuals (dated by TCRdb to 2019 to 2021). Study-level background: Three men and a couple of women, aged 18 to 49 years, made up the cohort. Per donor, leukapheresis produced somewhere between about 0.85 and 10 billion PBMCs. Per donor, three plates each were used for CD4 naive and CD4 memory, two for CD8 naive, and one for CD8 memory. To increase sequencing depth and limit assay-specific biases, TCR repertoire library preparation and sequencing were carried out by different laboratories using diverse techniques. Blood TCR repertoires of about five healthy adults were deeply sequenced to estimate repertoire size and the extent of clonotype sharing between individuals. Beyond this particular receptor, the publication reports: Incomplete sequencing was indicated by rarefaction of sorted-subset datasets, despite the large sequencing depth. Naive subsets generally had larger estimated clonotype richness than memory subsets. When several donors were compared, the shared fraction of clonotypes was 5% to 6.5% for naive CD4, approximately 3.5% for naive CD8, 2.3% for memory CD4, and 0.35% to 0.5% for memory CD8. Sampling was restricted to blood, and TCR repertoires in tissues likely differ from the TCR repertoires found in blood. Higher generation probabilities were observed for clonotypes shared by all four sorted-subset donors than for non-shared clonotypes. Pairwise subsampling indicated that sequencing depth was expected to affect the degree of clonotype sharing among donors. The small number of donors limited the genetic and exposure-history diversity represented.

The donors were healthy, HIV-negative adults with no recently reported acute infections or vaccinations. Only Caucasian adults living in Nashville, Tennessee, USA were represented among the donors. CD4+ T cells were enriched through magnetic negative selection, after which naive cells were positively selected on CD45RA and the remaining negative fraction served as the memory subset. After blood collection by leukapheresis, PBMCs were isolated using Ficoll-Histopaque density gradient centrifugation and then cryopreserved in the vapor phase of liquid nitrogen. Analytical flow cytometry was used to check the purity and quantity of each magnetically sorted T cell population. Each sorted fraction had its genomic DNA isolated and then quantified by UV absorbance on a Nanodrop 2000c. Using the deep immunoSEQ assay, TCR CDR3 regions were amplified from genomic DNA by multiplex PCR. Extracted genomic DNA from each cell subset was distributed evenly across all wells of several immunoSEQ 96-well plates, and each plate was treated as a replicate. For sorted subsets, about 200 ng genomic DNA, equal to tens of thousands of T cell genomes, was loaded into each replicate PCR. Purified libraries were measured with a Qubit 3.0 fluorometer, size-checked on a Bioanalyzer 2100, and measured again with the KAPA Library Quantification kit. Each immunoSEQ 96-well plate was sequenced on its own single-read 150-cycle Illumina NextSeq 550 flow cell. The source study handled its data this way. The immunoSEQ output contained only junctional sequences without quality scores, so filtering could not match that applied to full-length reads. To assign V/J genes and CDR3, sequences were annotated using PyIR, a Python wrapper for IgBLAST v1.9, with IMGT germline references. Reads were removed for weak V/J assignments (E-value above 1e-6), missing CDR3, stop codons, out-of-frame junctions, or ambiguous translated residues. V3J clonotypes were defined as sequences sharing the same inferred V gene, J gene, and CDR3 amino acid sequence. To compute the percentage overlap between repertoires, the number of shared unique clonotypes was divided by the size of the smaller repertoire. Three approaches were used to assess repertoire richness: RTK rarefaction, the Chao1 estimator, and Recon v2.1 estimates of unobserved clonotypes. For all TCRbeta clonotypes obtained by the gDNA method from four donors, generation probabilities were computed with OLGA. Sourced from immuneACCESS, this table was stored by TCRdb with only in-frame sequences that have V and J called. A share of the clones is absent; for the studies checked, an unresolved V gene accounts for under half, and the remainder has no known explanation. V and J calls and clone size are those listed in that table; D and trimming were worked out from the DNA. The sample yields around 2,000,000 clones; over 85% were counted once. The ten largest account for more than 0.1% of the sample.

Specimen: naive CD4+ T cells sorted from blood. In the paper's terms, the cell subset or site label means: CD45RA+ positively selected. This receptor was identified in a man aged 18 to 30 in good health. This chain joins TRBV14 to TRBJ2-7; TRBD1 agrees with 8 junctional bases. The CDR3 corresponds to CASSPGGQGSSYEQYF. The sequence in DNA is TGTGCCAGCAGCCCCGGCGGACAGGGCAGCTCCTACGAGCAGTACTTC.